The clone carrying this TCR beta chain was seen at least ten times. CDR3 length: 15 amino acids. Germline CDR1 reads SGDLS; CDR2 reads YYNGEE. Trimming at V came to 2 bases and at J to 6 bases, leaving 10 bases not matched to a gene. This sample was taken from a study of patients and donors after allogeneic stem cell transplantation. One entry per CDR3 protein results from TCRdb running MiXCR on the RT-PCR reads. The data contain 20,000 or so distinct CDR3 sequences, 4.5% to 6% of them seen just once; the ten biggest clones take up 35% to 45%. The sample was blood, either unsorted or a sorted T cell fraction (not recorded which). This TCR derives from a human donor who was either an allogeneic HSCT recipient or a stem cell or donor lymphocyte infusion donor (not recorded which). It is not recorded whose cells these are; they may come from a transplant donor. This chain joins TRBV9 and TRBJ2-7; 8 nucleotides agree with TRBD1. CDR3 residues: CASSVGNRGISEQYF. CDR3 DNA sequence: TGTGCCAGCAGCGTGGGGAACAGGGGGATCTCCGAGCAGTACTTC. Variable domain in full (rest from reference TRBV9 and TRBJ2-7): DSGVTQTPKHLITATGQRVTLRCSPRSGDLSVYWYQQSLDQGLQFLIQYYNGEERAKGNILERFSAQQFPDLHSELNLSSLELGDSALYFCASSVGNRGISEQYFGPGTRLTVT.